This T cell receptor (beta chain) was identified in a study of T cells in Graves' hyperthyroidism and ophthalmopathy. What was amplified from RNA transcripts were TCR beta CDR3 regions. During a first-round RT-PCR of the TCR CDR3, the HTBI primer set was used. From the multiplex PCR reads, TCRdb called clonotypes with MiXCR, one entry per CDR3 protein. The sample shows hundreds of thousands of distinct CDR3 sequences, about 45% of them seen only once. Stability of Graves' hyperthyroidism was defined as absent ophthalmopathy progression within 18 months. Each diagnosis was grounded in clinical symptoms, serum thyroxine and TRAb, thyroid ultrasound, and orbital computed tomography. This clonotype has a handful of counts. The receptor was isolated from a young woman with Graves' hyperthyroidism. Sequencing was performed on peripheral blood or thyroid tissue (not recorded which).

CDR3 nucleotide sequence: TGTGCCAGCAGCTTTGAGGCTAGCGGGAGCGGGGAGCTGTTTTTT. This sequence encodes CASSFEASGSGELFF. The V call is TRBV5-4, the J call TRBJ2-2, with 10 bases that match TRBD2. This CDR3 is 15 amino acids long. CDR1 and CDR2 from the germline V gene are SGHNT and YYREEE (reference sequence). V lost 2 bases and J lost 7; bases outside the gene matches: 5.